This T cell receptor (beta chain) was retrieved from a study of radiotherapy plus CTLA-4 blockade in lung cancer. Study-wide results and caveats: Blood TCR clones of tumor origin expanded after radiotherapy plus ipilimumab.

As concerns this clone: Its specificity is not known.

Patients had chemo-refractory metastatic non-small-cell lung cancer and received focal radiation plus CTLA-4 blockade that used ipilimumab. This CDR3 comprises 13 residues. V dropped 4 bases and J dropped 6 bases, with 11 bases sitting between them. CDR1 and CDR2 (germline): SNHLY, FYNNEI. Using immunoSEQ multiplex PCR, the repertoire was profiled, and TCRdb retains in-frame clones only, with some absent. The table includes 85,000 to 90,000 clones, approximately 75% detected once. This chain links TRBV2 with TRBJ2-3; D is unresolved. This specimen consisted of peripheral blood, obtained from a patient treated with radiotherapy plus ipilimumab. This sequence was found in a human donor with non-small cell lung cancer that progressed on radiotherapy plus ipilimumab. CDR3: CASSVTPADTQYF. The CDR3 DNA is TGTGCCAGCAGTGTTACCCCCGCCGATACGCAGTATTTT.